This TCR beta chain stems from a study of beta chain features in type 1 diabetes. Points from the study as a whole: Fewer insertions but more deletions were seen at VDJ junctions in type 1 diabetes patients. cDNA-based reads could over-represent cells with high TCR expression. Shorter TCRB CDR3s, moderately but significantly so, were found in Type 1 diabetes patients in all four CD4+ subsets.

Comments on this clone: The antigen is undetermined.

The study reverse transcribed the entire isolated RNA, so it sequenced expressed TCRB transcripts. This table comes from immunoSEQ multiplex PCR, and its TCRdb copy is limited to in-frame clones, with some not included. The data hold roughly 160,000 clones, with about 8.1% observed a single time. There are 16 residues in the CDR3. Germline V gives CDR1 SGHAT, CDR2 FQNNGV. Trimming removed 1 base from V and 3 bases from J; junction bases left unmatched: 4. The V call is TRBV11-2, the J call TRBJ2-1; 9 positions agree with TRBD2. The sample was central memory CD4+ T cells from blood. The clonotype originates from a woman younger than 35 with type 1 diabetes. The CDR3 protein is CASSLGGRGGYNEQFF. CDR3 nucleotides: TGTGCCAGCAGCTTAGGCGGGCGGGGGGGCTACAATGAGCAGTTCTTC.